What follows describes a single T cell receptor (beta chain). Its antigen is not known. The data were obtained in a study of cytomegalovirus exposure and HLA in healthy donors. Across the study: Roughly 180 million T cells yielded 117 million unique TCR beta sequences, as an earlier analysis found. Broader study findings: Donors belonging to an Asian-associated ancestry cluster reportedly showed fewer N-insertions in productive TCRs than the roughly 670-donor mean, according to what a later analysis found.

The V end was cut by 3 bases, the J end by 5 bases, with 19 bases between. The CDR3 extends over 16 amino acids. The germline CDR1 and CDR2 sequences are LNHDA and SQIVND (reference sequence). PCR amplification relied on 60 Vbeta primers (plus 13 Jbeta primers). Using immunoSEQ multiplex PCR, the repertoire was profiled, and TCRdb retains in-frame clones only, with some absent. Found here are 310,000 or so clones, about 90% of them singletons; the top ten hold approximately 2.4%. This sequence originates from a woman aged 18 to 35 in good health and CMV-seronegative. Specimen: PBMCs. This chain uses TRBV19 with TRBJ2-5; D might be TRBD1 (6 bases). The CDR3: CASSMRAGAAWETQYF. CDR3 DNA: TGTGCCAGTAGTATGAGAGCAGGGGCCGCATGGGAGACCCAGTACTTC.